The sequence of this T cell receptor beta chain was determined in a study of memory CD4+ T cells and cytomegalovirus serostatus. Regarding the study as a whole: Of 150 to 200 reported CMV TCRbeta sequences, roughly 67 were found in memory CD4+ repertoires.

The sort gate was single viable CD3+CD4+CD8-CD45RO+ cells for memory CD4+ T cells. About this clone: Its target is unknown.

Per the authors' pipeline: After removing out-of-frame reads, around 2.2 million distinct TCRbeta sequences remained. Here immunoSEQ multiplex PCR was the method, and the copy in TCRdb shows in-frame clones only, minus some. The V and J calls and clone size come from that table; D and trimming were worked out from the DNA. Here the sample spans around 44,000 clones, 75% to 85% being singletons. Sequencing was done on a sample of memory CD4+ T cells from blood. The TCR comes from an adult in good health and CMV-seronegative.

CDR3 protein: CASSLDRLSGNTIYF. The CDR3 coding sequence is TGTGCCAGCAGCTTAGATCGGCTCTCTGGAAACACCATATATTTT. This chain links TRBV7-6 with TRBJ1-3; D is ambiguous. CDR1 is SGHVS, CDR2 FNYEAQ, per germline. The CDR3 consists of 15 residues. V was trimmed by 1 base and J by 0 bases, leaving 7 bases between them.